The 8 T cell receptor beta chains below come from one sample, sequenced in a study of radiotherapy plus CTLA-4 blockade in lung cancer (dated by TCRdb to the late 2010s). Library preparation used the immunoSEQ multiplex PCR assay. The table comes from immuneACCESS by way of TCRdb, which keeps in-frame sequences with V and J called. Part of the clones is missing from these tables; in studies checked, under half for an unresolved V gene and the rest for unknown reasons. The sample includes about 87,000 clones, with around 86% observed a single time. Of the sample, over 15% falls within the top ten clones. Sequences were derived from peripheral blood, sampled from a patient treated with radiotherapy plus ipilimumab. The source of these receptors is a human donor with non-small cell lung cancer that progressed on radiotherapy plus ipilimumab.

This chain joins TRBV7-2 and TRBJ1-2; 8 bases map to TRBD1. Germline values: CDR1 SGHTA, CDR2 FQGNSA. This CDR3 has 15 residues. With 4 bases clipped from V and 5 bases from J, the junction kept 9 bases outside the gene matches. CDR3 protein: CASSSGGAFGYGYTF. Written as DNA, the CDR3 is TGTGCCAGCAGCTCAGGGGGCGCGTTTGGATATGGCTACACCTTC.

The table lists this clone with a count of one. V usage is TRBV5-1 and J usage is TRBJ2-7; 8 nucleotides line up with TRBD2. Germline CDR1 and CDR2: SGHRS and YFSETQ. This CDR3 is 15 amino acids long. V shed 4 bases and J 6 bases; nucleotides not matched to a gene: 12. CDR3 bases: TGCGCCAGCAGCCCGATAATCCGGGAGGGCCTCGAGCAGTACTTC. Protein: CASSPIIREGLEQYF.

The chain is built from TRBV2 and TRBJ1-1; no definite D call. V was cut by 7 bases and J by 0 bases, with 12 bases left in between. Germline V gene lookup returns CDR1 SNHLY and CDR2 FYNNEI. The CDR3 runs 14 residues. CDR3 in amino acids: CASNNKGLNTEAFF. The CDR3 DNA sequence: TGTGCCAGCAATAATAAGGGTCTGAACACTGAAGCTTTCTTT.

The chain employs TRBV10-3 and TRBJ1-2; D not certain. CDR1 and CDR2 (germline): ENHRY, SYGVKD. This CDR3 is 12 amino acids long. The ends were cut back, 0 bases at V and 8 bases at J, with 7 bases in the middle. The CDR3 is CAISESRAGYTF. In DNA form, the CDR3 reads TGTGCCATCAGTGAGTCTAGGGCGGGCTACACCTTC.

V and J are TRBV28 and TRBJ2-7; D gene uncertain. V dropped 5 bases and J dropped 5 bases, with 7 bases sitting between them. The germline gives CDR1 MDHEN, CDR2 SYDVKM. This CDR3 contains 11 residues. The CDR3 DNA sequence: TGTGCCAGCAGTGGCCTTGACGAGCAGTACTTC. It specifies CASSGLDEQYF.

In this sample, this clone turned up once. The V call is TRBV6-1, the J call TRBJ2-7; unclear D gene. Germline CDR1 is MNHNS and CDR2 is SASEGT. The CDR3 is made up of 13 amino acids. V lost 3 bases to trimming and J lost 2 bases, with 8 bases between them. CDR3 sequence (DNA): TGTGCCAGCAGTGAGCAGGTCACCTACGAGCAGTACTTC. Translating it yields CASSEQVTYEQYF.

The chain joins TRBV5-4 to TRBJ2-2, with a tentative D call TRBD1 (6 bases). This CDR3 region has 15 residues. CDR1 and CDR2 from the germline V gene are SGHNT and YYREEE (reference sequence). The germline V and J ends were trimmed by 2 bases and 7 bases, with 15 bases remaining between them. CDR3 amino acids: CASSLGRGKGGELFF. The DNA of the CDR3 is TGTGCCAGCAGCTTAGGCAGGGGCAAGGGCGGGGAGCTGTTTTTT.

The J gene is TRBJ2-5, the V gene TRBV10-3, with TRBD1 matching 8 bases. This CDR3 region has 14 residues. The V gene's germline CDR1 is ENHRY and CDR2 SYGVKD. The J segment lost 5 bases and the V segment lost 4 bases, leaving 6 bases of the junction unmatched. The DNA of the CDR3 is TGTGCCATCAGTGGTCAGGGGGCTCTTGAGACCCAGTACTTC. Protein: CAISGQGALETQYF.